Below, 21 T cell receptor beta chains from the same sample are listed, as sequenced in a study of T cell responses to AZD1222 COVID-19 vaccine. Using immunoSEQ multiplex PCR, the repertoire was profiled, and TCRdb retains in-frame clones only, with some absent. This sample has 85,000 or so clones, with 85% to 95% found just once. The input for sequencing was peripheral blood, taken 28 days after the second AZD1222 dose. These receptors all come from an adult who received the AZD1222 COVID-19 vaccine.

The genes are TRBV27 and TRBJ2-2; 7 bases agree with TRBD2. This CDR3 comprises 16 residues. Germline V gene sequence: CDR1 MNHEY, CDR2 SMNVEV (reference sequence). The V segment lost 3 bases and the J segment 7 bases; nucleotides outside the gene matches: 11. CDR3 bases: TGTGCCAGCAGTTTTTGGTTAGGGGAGGGAGTCGGGGAGCTGTTTTTT. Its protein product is CASSFWLGEGVGELFF.

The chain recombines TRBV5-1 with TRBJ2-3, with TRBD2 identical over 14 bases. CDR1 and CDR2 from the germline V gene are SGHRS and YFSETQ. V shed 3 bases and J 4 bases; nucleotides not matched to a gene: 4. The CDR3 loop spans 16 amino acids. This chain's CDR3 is CASSSGLAGGADTQYF. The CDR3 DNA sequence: TGCGCCAGCAGCTCAGGACTAGCGGGAGGAGCAGATACGCAGTATTTT.

The CDR3 loop reads CASSYIIGGQGQGFSYEQYF. The DNA of the CDR3 is TGTGCCAGCAGTTACATCATAGGGGGGCAAGGACAGGGTTTCTCCTACGAGCAGTACTTC. The rearrangement joins TRBV28 to TRBJ2-7; 8 bases are a match to TRBD1. The CDR3 runs to 20 residues. Germline CDR1 MDHEN, CDR2 SYDVKM. Germline trimming cut 4 bases from V and 0 bases from J; bases unmatched to any gene: 20.

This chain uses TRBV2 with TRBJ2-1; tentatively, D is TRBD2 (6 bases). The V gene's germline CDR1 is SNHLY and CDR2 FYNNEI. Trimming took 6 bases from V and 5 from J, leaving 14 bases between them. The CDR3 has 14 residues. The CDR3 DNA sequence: TGTGCCAGCAGCCGACGACTAGAAAACAATGAGCAGTTCTTC. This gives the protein CASSRRLENNEQFF.

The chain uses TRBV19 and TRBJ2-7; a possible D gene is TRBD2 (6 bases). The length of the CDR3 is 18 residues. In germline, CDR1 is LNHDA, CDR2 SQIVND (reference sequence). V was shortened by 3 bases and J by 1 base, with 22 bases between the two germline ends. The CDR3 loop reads CASSIPPLLRLDSYEQYF. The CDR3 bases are TGTGCCAGTAGTATCCCCCCGCTACTGAGACTAGATTCCTACGAGCAGTACTTC.

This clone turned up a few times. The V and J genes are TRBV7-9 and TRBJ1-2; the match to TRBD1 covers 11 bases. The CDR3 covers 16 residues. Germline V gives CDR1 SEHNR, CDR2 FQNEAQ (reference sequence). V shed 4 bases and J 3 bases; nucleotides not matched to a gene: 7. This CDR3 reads CASSWTGGGYDYGYTF. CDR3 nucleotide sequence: TGTGCCAGCAGCTGGACAGGGGGCGGCTATGACTATGGCTACACCTTC.

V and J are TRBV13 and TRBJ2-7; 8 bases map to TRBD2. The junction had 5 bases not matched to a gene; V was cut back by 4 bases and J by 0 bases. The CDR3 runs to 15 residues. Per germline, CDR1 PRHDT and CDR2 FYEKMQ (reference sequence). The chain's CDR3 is CASSSSGGTSYEQYF. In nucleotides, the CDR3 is TGTGCCAGCAGCTCCTCGGGGGGGACCTCCTACGAGCAGTACTTC. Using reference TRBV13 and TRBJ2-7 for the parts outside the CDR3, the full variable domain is AAGVIQSPRHLIKEKRETATLKCYPIPRHDTVYWYQQGPGQDPQFLISFYEKMQSDKGSIPDRFSAQQFSDYHSELNMSSLELGDSALYFCASSSSGGTSYEQYFGPGTRLTVT.

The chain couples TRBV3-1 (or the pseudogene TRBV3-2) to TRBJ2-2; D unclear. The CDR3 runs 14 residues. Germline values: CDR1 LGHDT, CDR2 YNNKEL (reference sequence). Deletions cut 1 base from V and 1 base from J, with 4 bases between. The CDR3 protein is CASSQGGNTGELFF. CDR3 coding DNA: TGTGCCAGCAGCCAAGGAGGGAACACCGGGGAGCTGTTTTTT.

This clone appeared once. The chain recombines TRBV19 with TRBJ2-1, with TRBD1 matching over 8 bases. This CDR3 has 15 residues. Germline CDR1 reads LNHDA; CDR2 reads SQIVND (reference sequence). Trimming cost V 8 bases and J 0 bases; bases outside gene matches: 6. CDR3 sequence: CASRGQDSSYNEQFF. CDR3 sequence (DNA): TGTGCCAGTCGGGGACAGGACAGCTCCTACAATGAGCAGTTCTTC. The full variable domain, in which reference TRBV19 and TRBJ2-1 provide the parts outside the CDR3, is DGGITQSPKYLFRKEGQNVTLSCEQNLNHDAMYWYRQDPGQGLRLIYYSQIVNDFQKGDIAEGYSVSREKKESFPLTVTSAQKNPTAFYLCASRGQDSSYNEQFFGPGTRLTVL.

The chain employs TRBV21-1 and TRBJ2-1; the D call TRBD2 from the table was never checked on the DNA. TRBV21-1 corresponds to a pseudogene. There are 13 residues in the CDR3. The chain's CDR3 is CARSGSRNNEQFF. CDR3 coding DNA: TGTGCCAGGAGCGGGAGCCGTAACAATGAGCAGTTCTTC.

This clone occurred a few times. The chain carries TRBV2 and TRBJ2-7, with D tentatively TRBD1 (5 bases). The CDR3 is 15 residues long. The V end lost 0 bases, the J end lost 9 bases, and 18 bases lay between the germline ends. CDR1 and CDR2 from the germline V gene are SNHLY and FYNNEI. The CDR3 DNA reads TGTGCCAGCAGTGAAGCGCTTACCCCGCGACAGCTGCAGTACTTC. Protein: CASSEALTPRQLQYF.

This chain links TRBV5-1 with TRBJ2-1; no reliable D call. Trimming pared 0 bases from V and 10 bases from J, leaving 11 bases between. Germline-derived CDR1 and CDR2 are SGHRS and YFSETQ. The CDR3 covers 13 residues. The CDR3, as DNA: TGCGCCAGCAGCTTGGTCGGCGCGTACGAGCAGTTCTTC. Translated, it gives CASSLVGAYEQFF.

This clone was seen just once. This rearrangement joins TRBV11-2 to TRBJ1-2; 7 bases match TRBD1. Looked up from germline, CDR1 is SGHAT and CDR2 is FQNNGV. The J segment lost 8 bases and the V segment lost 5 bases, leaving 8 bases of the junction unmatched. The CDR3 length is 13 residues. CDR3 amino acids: CASSRTGPNGYTF. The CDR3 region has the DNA TGTGCCAGCAGCCGGACAGGCCCTAACGGCTACACCTTC.

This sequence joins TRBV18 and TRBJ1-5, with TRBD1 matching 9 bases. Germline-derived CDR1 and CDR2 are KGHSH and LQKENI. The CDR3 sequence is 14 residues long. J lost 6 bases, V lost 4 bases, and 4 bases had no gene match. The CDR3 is CASSRDRDRQPQHF. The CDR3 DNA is TGTGCCAGCTCACGGGACAGGGATCGTCAGCCCCAGCATTTT.

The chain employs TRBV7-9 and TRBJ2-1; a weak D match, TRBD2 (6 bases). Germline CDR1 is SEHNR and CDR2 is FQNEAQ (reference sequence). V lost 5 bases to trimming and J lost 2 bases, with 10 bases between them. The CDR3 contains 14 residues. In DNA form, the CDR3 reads TGTGCCAGCAGCAAGACTAGTCCCTACAATGAGCAGTTCTTC. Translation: CASSKTSPYNEQFF.

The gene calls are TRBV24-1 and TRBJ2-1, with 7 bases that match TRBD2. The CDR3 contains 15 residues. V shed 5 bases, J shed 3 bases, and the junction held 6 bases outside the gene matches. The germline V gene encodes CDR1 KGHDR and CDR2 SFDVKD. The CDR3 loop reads CATSGGAGNYNEQFF. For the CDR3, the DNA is TGTGCCACCAGTGGTGGAGCGGGAAACTACAATGAGCAGTTCTTC.

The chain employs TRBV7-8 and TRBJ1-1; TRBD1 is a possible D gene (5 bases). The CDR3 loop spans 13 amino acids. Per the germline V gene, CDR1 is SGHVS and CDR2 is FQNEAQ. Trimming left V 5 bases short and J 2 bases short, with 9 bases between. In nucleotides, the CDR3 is TGTGCCAGCAGCCCACAGGCAAACACTGAAGCTTTCTTT. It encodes CASSPQANTEAFF.

The chain's CDR3 is CAISPSGMDTGELFF. In DNA, the CDR3 is TGTGCCATCAGTCCTAGCGGGATGGACACCGGGGAGCTGTTTTTT. The chain employs TRBV10-3 and TRBJ2-2, with TRBD2 matching 9 bases. CDR1 and CDR2 (germline): ENHRY, SYGVKD. The trim removed 5 bases at V and 3 bases at J, leaving 4 bases unmatched. This CDR3 region has 15 residues.

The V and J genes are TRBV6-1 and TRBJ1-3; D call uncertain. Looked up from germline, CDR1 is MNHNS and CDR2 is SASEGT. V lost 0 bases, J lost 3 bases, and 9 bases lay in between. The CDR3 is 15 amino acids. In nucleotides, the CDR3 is TGTGCCAGCAGTGAAGCCGGCAGGCTTGGAAACACCATATATTTT. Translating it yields CASSEAGRLGNTIYF.

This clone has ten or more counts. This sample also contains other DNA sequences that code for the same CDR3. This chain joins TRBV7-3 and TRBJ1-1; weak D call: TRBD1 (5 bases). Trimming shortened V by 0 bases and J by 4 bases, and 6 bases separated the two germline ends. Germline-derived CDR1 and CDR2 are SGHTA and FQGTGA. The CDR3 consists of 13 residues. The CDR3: CASSLTGGTEAFF. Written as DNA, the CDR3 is TGTGCCAGCAGCTTAACGGGGGGCACTGAAGCTTTCTTT.

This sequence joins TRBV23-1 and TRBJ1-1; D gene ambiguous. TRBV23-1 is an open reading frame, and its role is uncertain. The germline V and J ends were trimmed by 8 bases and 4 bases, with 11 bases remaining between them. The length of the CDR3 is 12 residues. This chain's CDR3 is CASVGSSTEAFF. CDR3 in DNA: TGCGCCAGCGTTGGGTCCTCCACTGAAGCTTTCTTT.